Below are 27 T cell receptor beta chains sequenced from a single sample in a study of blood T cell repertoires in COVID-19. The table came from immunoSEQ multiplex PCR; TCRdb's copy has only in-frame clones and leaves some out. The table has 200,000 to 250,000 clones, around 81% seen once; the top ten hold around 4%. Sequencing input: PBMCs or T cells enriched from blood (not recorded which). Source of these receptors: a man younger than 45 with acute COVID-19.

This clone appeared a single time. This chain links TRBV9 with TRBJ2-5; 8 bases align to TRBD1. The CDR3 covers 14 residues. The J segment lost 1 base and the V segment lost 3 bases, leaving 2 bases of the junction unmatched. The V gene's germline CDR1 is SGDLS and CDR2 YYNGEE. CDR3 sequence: CASSDDRGQETQYF. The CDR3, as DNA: TGTGCCAGCAGCGATGACAGGGGCCAAGAGACCCAGTACTTC.

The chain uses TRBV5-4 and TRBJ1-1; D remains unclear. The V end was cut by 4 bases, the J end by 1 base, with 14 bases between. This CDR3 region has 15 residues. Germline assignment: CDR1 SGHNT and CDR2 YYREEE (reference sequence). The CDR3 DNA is TGTGCCAGCAGCAAAGGGTACGGGAAGAACACTGAAGCTTTCTTT. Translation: CASSKGYGKNTEAFF.

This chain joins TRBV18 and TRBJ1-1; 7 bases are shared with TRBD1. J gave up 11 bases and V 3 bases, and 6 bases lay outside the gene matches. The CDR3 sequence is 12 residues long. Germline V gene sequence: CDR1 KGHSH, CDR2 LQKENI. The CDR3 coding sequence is TGTGCCAGCTCACCCTCGGACAGGTATGCTTTCTTT. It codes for CASSPSDRYAFF.

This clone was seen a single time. CDR3 protein: CASSPRGQGNIGANVLTF. CDR3 nucleotide sequence: TGTGCCAGCAGCCCAAGGGGACAGGGGAATATTGGGGCCAACGTCCTGACTTTC. The chain is built from TRBV27 and TRBJ2-6, with TRBD1 identical over 10 bases. Germline V lookup: CDR1 MNHEY, CDR2 SMNVEV (reference sequence). The V and J ends lost 6 bases and 3 bases, in that order; junction bases with no gene match: 11. CDR3 length equals 18 residues.

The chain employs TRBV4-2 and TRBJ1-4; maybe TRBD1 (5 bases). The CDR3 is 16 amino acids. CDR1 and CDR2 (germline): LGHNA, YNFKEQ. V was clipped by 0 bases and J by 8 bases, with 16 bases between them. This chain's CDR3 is CASSQDTGTVAEKLFF. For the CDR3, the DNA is TGTGCCAGCAGCCAAGATACAGGCACTGTGGCAGAAAAACTGTTTTTT.

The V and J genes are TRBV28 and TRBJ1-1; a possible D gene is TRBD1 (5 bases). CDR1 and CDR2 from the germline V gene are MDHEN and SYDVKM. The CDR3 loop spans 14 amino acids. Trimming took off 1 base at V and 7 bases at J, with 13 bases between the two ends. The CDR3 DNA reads TGTGCCAGCAGTTTATTTTCCAGGGCAAGTGAAGCTTTCTTT. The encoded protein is CASSLFSRASEAFF.

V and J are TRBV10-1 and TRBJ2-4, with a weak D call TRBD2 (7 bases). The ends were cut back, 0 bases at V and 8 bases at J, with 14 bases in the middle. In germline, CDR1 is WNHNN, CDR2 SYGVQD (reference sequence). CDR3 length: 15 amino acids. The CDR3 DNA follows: TGCGCCAGCAGTGAGTCGACGGGGGGCAGGGACATTCAGTACTTC. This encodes CASSESTGGRDIQYF.

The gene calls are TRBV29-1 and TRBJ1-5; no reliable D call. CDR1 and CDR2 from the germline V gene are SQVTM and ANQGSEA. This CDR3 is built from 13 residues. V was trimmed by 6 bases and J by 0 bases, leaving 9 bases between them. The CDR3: CSVREHSNQPQHF. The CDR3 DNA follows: TGCAGCGTCCGAGAGCATAGCAATCAGCCCCAGCATTTT.

As DNA, the CDR3 is TGTGCCAGCAGGGTATACAGGGGGCGAGTCGGTTACAATGAGCAGTTCTTC. Protein: CASRVYRGRVGYNEQFF. The rearrangement joins TRBV2 to TRBJ2-1; 9 bases match TRBD1. Germline V gives CDR1 SNHLY, CDR2 FYNNEI. After removal of 6 bases from V and 4 bases from J, the junction contained 13 bases not matched to a gene. The CDR3 is 17 residues long.

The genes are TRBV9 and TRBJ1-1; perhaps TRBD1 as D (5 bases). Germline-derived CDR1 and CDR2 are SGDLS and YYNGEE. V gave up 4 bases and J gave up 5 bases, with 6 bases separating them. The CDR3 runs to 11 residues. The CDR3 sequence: CASSRGTEAFF. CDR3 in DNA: TGTGCCAGCAGCCGGGGGACTGAAGCTTTCTTT.

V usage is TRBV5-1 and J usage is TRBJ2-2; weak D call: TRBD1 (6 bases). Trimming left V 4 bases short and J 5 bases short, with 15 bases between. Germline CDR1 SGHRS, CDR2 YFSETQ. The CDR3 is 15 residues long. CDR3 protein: CASSKTGSRTGELFF. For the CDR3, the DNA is TGCGCCAGCAGCAAGACAGGTTCCAGAACCGGGGAGCTGTTTTTT.

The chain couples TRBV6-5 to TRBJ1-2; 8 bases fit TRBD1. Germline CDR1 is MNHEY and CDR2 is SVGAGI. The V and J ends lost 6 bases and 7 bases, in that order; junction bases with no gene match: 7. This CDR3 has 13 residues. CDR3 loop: CASSPGQGTGYTF. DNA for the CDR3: TGTGCCAGCAGCCCCGGACAGGGAACTGGCTACACCTTC.

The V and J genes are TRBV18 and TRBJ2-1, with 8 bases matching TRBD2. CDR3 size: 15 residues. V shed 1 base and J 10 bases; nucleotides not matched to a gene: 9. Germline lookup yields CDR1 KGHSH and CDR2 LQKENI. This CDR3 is CASSPRRGVQWEQFF. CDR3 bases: TGTGCCAGCTCACCACGGCGGGGGGTCCAATGGGAGCAGTTCTTC.

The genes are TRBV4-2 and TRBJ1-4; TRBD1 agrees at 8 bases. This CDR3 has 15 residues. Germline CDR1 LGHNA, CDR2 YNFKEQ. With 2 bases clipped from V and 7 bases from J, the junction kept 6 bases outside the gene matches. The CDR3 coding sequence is TGTGCCAGCAGCCAACAGGGGGCCTTGGCTGAAAAACTGTTTTTT. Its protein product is CASSQQGALAEKLFF.

CDR3 region: CASTRSRLSTDTQYF. The DNA for the CDR3 is TGTGCCAGCACCCGATCCCGCCTAAGCACAGATACGCAGTATTTT. The chain has TRBV6-5 and TRBJ2-3; no firm D call. The V and J ends lost 7 bases and 0 bases respectively, with 14 bases between them. The CDR3 is 15 amino acids. CDR1 and CDR2 from the germline V gene are MNHEY and SVGAGI.

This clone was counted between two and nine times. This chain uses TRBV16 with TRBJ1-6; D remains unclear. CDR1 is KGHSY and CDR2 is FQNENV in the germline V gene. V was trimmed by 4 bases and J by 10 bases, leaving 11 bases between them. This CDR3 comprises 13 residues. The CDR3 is CASSRQPGSPLHF. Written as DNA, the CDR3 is TGTGCCAGCAGCCGTCAGCCCGGGTCACCCCTCCACTTT.

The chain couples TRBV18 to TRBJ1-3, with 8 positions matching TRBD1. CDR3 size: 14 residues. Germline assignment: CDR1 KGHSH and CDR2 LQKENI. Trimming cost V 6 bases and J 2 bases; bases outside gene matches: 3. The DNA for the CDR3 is TGTGCCAGCTCGCGACAGGGGACTGGAAACACCATATATTTT. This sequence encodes CASSRQGTGNTIYF.

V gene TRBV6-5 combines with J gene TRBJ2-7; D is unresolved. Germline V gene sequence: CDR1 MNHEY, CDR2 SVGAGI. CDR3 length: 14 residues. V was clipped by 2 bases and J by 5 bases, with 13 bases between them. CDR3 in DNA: TGTGCCAGCAGTTACGGGCTGGCTTCCAACGAGCAGTACTTC. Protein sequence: CASSYGLASNEQYF.

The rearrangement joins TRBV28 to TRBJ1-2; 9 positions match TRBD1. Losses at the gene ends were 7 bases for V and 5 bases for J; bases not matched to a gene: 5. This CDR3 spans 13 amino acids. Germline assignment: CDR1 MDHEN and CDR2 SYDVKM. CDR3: CASTDRGKYGYTF. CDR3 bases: TGTGCCAGCACCGACAGGGGGAAGTATGGCTACACCTTC.

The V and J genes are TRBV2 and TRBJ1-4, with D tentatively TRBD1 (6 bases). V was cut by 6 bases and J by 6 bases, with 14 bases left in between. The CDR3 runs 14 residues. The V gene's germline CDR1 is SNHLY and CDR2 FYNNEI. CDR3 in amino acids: CASRKGVLDEKLFF. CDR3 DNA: TGTGCCAGCAGAAAGGGGGTGTTGGATGAAAAACTGTTTTTT.

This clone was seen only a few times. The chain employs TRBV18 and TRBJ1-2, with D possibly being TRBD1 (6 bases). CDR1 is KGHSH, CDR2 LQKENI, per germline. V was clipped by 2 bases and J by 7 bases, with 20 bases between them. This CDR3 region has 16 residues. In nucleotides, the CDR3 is TGTGCCAGCTCACCAAAGATGACAGCCCCAGGGGCTGGCTACACCTTC. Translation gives CASSPKMTAPGAGYTF.

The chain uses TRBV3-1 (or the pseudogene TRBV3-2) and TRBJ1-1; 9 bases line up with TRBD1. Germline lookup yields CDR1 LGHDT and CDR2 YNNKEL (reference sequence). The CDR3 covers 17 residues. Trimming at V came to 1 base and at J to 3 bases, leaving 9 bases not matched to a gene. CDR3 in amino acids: CASSQGNRGLRYTEAFF. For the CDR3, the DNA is TGTGCCAGCAGCCAAGGGAACAGGGGGCTTAGGTACACTGAAGCTTTCTTT.

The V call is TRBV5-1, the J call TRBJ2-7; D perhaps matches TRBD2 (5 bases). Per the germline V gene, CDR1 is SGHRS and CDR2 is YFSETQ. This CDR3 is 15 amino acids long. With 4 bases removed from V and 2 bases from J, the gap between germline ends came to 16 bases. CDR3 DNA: TGCGCCAGCAGCCTGACTCCGGACGGGGCCTACGAGCAGTACTTC. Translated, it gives CASSLTPDGAYEQYF.

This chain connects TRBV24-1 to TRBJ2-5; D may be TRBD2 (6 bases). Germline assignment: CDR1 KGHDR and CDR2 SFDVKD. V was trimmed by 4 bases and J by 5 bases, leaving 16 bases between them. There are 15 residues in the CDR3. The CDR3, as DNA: TGTGCCACCAGTGACGGGTCGTTAGGAGGGGAGACCCAGTACTTC. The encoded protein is CATSDGSLGGETQYF.

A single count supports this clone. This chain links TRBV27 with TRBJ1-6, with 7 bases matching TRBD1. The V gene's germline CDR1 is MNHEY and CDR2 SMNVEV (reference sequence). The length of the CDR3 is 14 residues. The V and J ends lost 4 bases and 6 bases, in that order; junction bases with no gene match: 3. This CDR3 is CASSSGTANSPLHF. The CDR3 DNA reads TGTGCCAGCAGTTCCGGGACAGCTAATTCACCCCTCCACTTT.

The CDR3 spells CASRETGMVGELFF. The CDR3 bases are TGTGCCAGCAGAGAGACAGGAATGGTCGGGGAGCTGTTTTTT. This chain joins TRBV6-4 and TRBJ2-2, with D perhaps matching TRBD1 (6 bases). The CDR3 is made up of 14 amino acids. Germline V gives CDR1 MRHNA, CDR2 SNTAGT. Trimming shortened V by 6 bases and J by 7 bases, and 15 bases separated the two germline ends.

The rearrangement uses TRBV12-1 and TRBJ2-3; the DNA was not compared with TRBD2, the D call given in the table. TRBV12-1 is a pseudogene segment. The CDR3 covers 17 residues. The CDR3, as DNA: TGTGCCAGCAGCCCAGGGACTAGCGGGGGGCCTACAGATACGCAGTATTTT. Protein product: CASSPGTSGGPTDTQYF.